This T cell receptor beta chain was obtained from a study of T cell responses to AZD1222 COVID-19 vaccine. Across the study: Recipients boosted at about 4 weeks or about 12 weeks are pooled.

Study-wide points: White British ancestry dominated among donors, who included more females, and clonal diversity was possibly underestimated.

Clones were read by immunoSEQ multiplex PCR, and TCRdb kept only the in-frame ones, dropping some. The sample lists roughly 100,000 clones, 82% occurring once. V lost 1 base and J 0 bases, leaving 13 bases between the germline ends. The CDR3 totals 16 residues. Germline CDR1 and CDR2: SGHRS and YFSETQ. Worth noting for this clone: Its antigen is not identified.

The clonotype was recovered from an adult in good health. The rearrangement links TRBV5-1 to TRBJ1-1; D call uncertain. The material was peripheral blood, obtained on day 0 of AZD1222 vaccination. CDR3 protein: CASSLSPNRMNTEAFF. CDR3 bases: TGCGCCAGCAGCTTGAGTCCGAACCGGATGAACACTGAAGCTTTCTTT.